One and the same sample provided the 7 T cell receptor beta chains below, sequenced in a study of radiation and T cells in renal cell carcinoma. Time point of the sample: blood 2 weeks post-SBRT. Treatment of the sample: 15 Gy SBRT to primary tumor, nephrectomy 4 weeks later. The repertoire was sequenced with immunoSEQ multiplex PCR; TCRdb's copy has only in-frame clones and lacks some. This table holds about 130,000 clones, 65% to 85% found once. The sequenced sample was blood, obtained from a patient whose treatment included radiotherapy and nephrectomy. These TCRs come from a man in his fifties with renal cell carcinoma.

A few counts support this clone. V and J are TRBV21-1 and TRBJ2-1; TRBD2 was called by the table and not checked on the DNA. TRBV21-1 is marked as a pseudogene. There are 16 residues in the CDR3. The CDR3, as DNA: TGTGCCAGCAGCAAAGCGGTTAGCGGGAGGGTGTATGAGCAGTTCTTC. Translation: CASSKAVSGRVYEQFF.

This clone has only a few counts. The chain combines TRBV30 with TRBJ1-1; the D is unclear. Trimming pared 0 bases from V and 1 base from J, leaving 6 bases between. The CDR3 length is 13 residues. Per the germline V gene, CDR1 is GTSNPN and CDR2 is SVGIG (reference sequence). The CDR3 DNA follows: TGTGCCTGGAGTGTACAGTCGAACACTGAAGCTTTCTTT. The encoded protein is CAWSVQSNTEAFF. Based on the CDR3 plus reference TRBV30 and TRBJ1-1, the full variable domain is SQTIHQWPATLVQPVGSPLSLECTVEGTSNPNLYWYRQAAGRGLQLLFYSVGIGQISSEVPQNLSASRPQDRQFILSSKKLLLSDSGFYLCAWSVQSNTEAFFGQGTRLTVV.

This clone was seen only a few times. V is TRBV7-5 and J is TRBJ1-1; the D call TRBD1 from the table was never checked on the DNA. TRBV7-5 is a known pseudogene. CDR3 length: 17 amino acids. The CDR3 protein is CARSPRIGQGATAEAFF. The CDR3 DNA reads TGTGCCAGAAGCCCTCGTATCGGACAGGGGGCGACGGCTGAAGCTTTCTTT.

This chain joins TRBV11-2 and TRBJ1-1; D unresolved. CDR1 SGHAT and CDR2 FQNNGV come from the germline V gene. V was pared by 0 bases and J by 1 base, with 3 bases between. The CDR3 covers 13 residues. This CDR3 reads CASSLDGNTEAFF. In DNA, the CDR3 is TGTGCCAGCAGCTTAGACGGGAACACTGAAGCTTTCTTT.

The CDR3 sequence is CATSRSPDQLAGGSDTQYF. The CDR3 region has the DNA TGTGCCACCAGCAGATCGCCCGACCAACTAGCGGGAGGGTCAGATACGCAGTATTTT. This chain connects TRBV15 to TRBJ2-3; 13 bases are shared with TRBD2. This CDR3 spans 19 amino acids. Germline V gene lookup returns CDR1 LNHNV and CDR2 YYDKDF (reference sequence). With V trimmed by 2 bases and J by 4 bases, 12 bases remained unmatched.

The rearrangement joins TRBV5-4 to TRBJ2-7; D remains unclear. Germline values: CDR1 SGHNT, CDR2 YYREEE (reference sequence). With 1 base removed from V and 3 bases from J, the gap between germline ends came to 14 bases. CDR3 length: 15 residues. CDR3 in DNA: TGTGCCAGCAGCTTGTCCGCCAGTGACCTCTACGAGCAGTACTTC. Protein: CASSLSASDLYEQYF.

The chain links TRBV9 to TRBJ2-5, with TRBD2 matching 12 bases. There are 16 residues in the CDR3. Germline V gene sequence: CDR1 SGDLS, CDR2 YYNGEE. The trim removed 0 bases at V and 1 base at J, leaving 1 base unmatched. CDR3 nucleotide sequence: TGTGCCAGCAGCGTAGGGACTAGCGGGACCCAAGAGACCCAGTACTTC. Its protein is CASSVGTSGTQETQYF.